This TCR beta chain was observed in a study of blood T cell repertoires in COVID-19. Turning to the study itself: T cells, B-cell-depleted T cells, or PBMCs provided the cDNA or gDNA that served as material.

Participants' reported clinical history set cohort assignment. Using immunoSEQ multiplex PCR, the repertoire was profiled, and TCRdb retains in-frame clones only, with some absent. The sample lists hundreds of thousands of clones, roughly 84% occurring once. Germline CDR1 is MDHEN and CDR2 is SYDVKM. This CDR3 comprises 12 residues. The V end was cut by 7 bases, the J end by 3 bases, with 9 bases between. The sequencing sample was made of PBMCs or T cells enriched from blood (not recorded which). The chain recombines TRBV28 with TRBJ1-1; D uncertain. The source of this sequence is a young woman who had recovered from COVID-19. In DNA form, the CDR3 reads TGTGCCAGCACCCCCGGAGACACTGAAGCTTTCTTT. Amino acid sequence: CASTPGDTEAFF.